Presented here are 7 T cell receptor beta chains from one specimen sequenced in a study of CD8 T cells in Susac syndrome. With random hexamers, reverse transcription was performed on about 0.5 to 1 ug of RNA. A single record per CDR3 protein comes from TCRdb applying MiXCR to the immunoSEQ multiplex PCR reads. The table has about 300,000 distinct CDR3 sequences, 85% seen once; the top ten hold 0.21%. The sequenced sample was CD8+ T cells from PBMCs. The receptors originated from a human donor with multiple sclerosis.

The CDR3 here is CASSWRGHLYNEQFF. For the CDR3, the DNA is TGTGCCAGCAGTTGGAGGGGACACCTGTACAATGAGCAGTTCTTC. This chain links TRBV12-3 or TRBV12-4 with TRBJ2-1; D may match TRBD1 or TRBD2 (6 bases each). This CDR3 contains 15 residues. The germline V and J ends were trimmed by 4 bases and 4 bases, with 14 bases remaining between them.

V gene TRBV18 combines with J gene TRBJ1-1, with no clear D. The CDR3 is 17 residues long. The germline V gene encodes CDR1 KGHSH and CDR2 LQKENI. The ends were cut back, 0 bases at V and 0 bases at J, with 14 bases in the middle. The CDR3 here is CASSPPEAQWMNTEAFF. DNA for the CDR3: TGTGCCAGCTCACCACCGGAGGCCCAGTGGATGAACACTGAAGCTTTCTTT.

J is TRBJ1-6 and V is TRBV9, with D unresolved. Germline loops: CDR1 SGDLS, CDR2 YYNGEE. V was pared by 3 bases and J by 0 bases, with 13 bases between. The length of the CDR3 is 17 residues. CDR3 sequence (DNA): TGTGCCAGCAGCGCCTCGATCGGGAGCTCCTATAATTCACCCCTCCACTTT. Residues: CASSASIGSSYNSPLHF. Combining the CDR3 with reference TRBV9 and TRBJ1-6 gives the whole variable domain DSGVTQTPKHLITATGQRVTLRCSPRSGDLSVYWYQQSLDQGLQFLIQYYNGEERAKGNILERFSAQQFPDLHSELNLSSLELGDSALYFCASSASIGSSYNSPLHFGNGTRLTVT.

The genes are TRBV20-1 and TRBJ2-7; D remains ambiguous. Germline V gives CDR1 DFQATT, CDR2 SNEGSKA (reference sequence). V was clipped by 6 bases and J by 3 bases, with 18 bases between them. The CDR3 runs 14 residues. CDR3 in amino acids: CSAAPLTQVYEQYF. The CDR3 coding sequence is TGCAGTGCCGCGCCGCTCACCCAAGTCTACGAGCAGTACTTC.

The chain recombines TRBV4-1 with TRBJ1-2; 11 nucleotides line up with TRBD1. CDR1 and CDR2 (germline): MGHRA, YSYEKL. J lost 3 bases, V lost 1 base, and 7 bases had no gene match. CDR3 length: 17 amino acids. CDR3 sequence reads: CASSQASGTGGHYGYTF. In nucleotides, the CDR3 is TGCGCCAGCAGCCAAGCTTCCGGGACAGGGGGACACTATGGCTACACCTTC.

The chain employs TRBV2 and TRBJ2-3, with a weak D call TRBD2 (5 bases). V dropped 2 bases and J dropped 2 bases, with 14 bases sitting between them. This CDR3 has 16 amino acids. The germline V gene encodes CDR1 SNHLY and CDR2 FYNNEI. CDR3 in amino acids: CASSEWVVRATDTQYF. The CDR3 coding sequence is TGTGCCAGCAGTGAATGGGTCGTGAGGGCCACAGATACGCAGTATTTT.

The chain joins TRBV24-1 to TRBJ2-3, with a possible D match to TRBD1 (5 bases). From germline, CDR1 is KGHDR and CDR2 SFDVKD. V was pared by 9 bases and J by 5 bases, with 8 bases between. This CDR3 is built from 11 residues. Written as DNA, the CDR3 is TGTGCCACCTCAGGGATAGATACGCAGTATTTT. Translating gives CATSGIDTQYF.